Listed here are 27 T cell receptor beta chains from one sample, sequenced in a study of resident and recirculating memory T cells in vitiligo. Assay: immunoSEQ multiplex PCR; the TCRdb copy retains only in-frame clones and omits some. The top ten clones hold over 4.5% of a sample with tens of thousands of clones, approximately 89% of them seen once. Sequenced: blood. Receptor source: a male donor with vitiligo.

The chain joins TRBV2 to TRBJ1-4, with a weak D call TRBD1 (6 bases). Deletions cut 6 bases from V and 2 bases from J, with 10 bases between. CDR3 length: 14 amino acids. Germline assignment: CDR1 SNHLY and CDR2 FYNNEI. CDR3 in amino acids: CASRKTGTNEKLFF. The CDR3 DNA sequence: TGTGCCAGCAGGAAGACAGGTACTAATGAAAAACTGTTTTTT. Complete variable domain (other parts from reference TRBV2 and TRBJ1-4): EPEVTQTPSHQVTQMGQEVILRCVPISNHLYFYWYRQILGQKVEFLVSFYNNEISEKSEIFDDQFSVERPDGSNFTLKIRSTKLEDSAMYFCASRKTGTNEKLFFGSGTQLSVL.

The chain couples TRBV28 to TRBJ1-5; the D is unclear. Trimming stripped 4 bases from V and 5 bases from J, with 3 bases between. This CDR3 comprises 11 residues. Germline V gene lookup returns CDR1 MDHEN and CDR2 SYDVKM. DNA for the CDR3: TGTGCCAGCAGTTCTCATCAGCCCCAGCATTTT. As protein: CASSSHQPQHF.

This clone appeared a single time. The CDR3, as DNA: TGTGCCAGCAGCGTAGGACAGGGTCCTACGACTAACTATGGCTACACCTTC. Protein sequence: CASSVGQGPTTNYGYTF. The genes are TRBV9 and TRBJ1-2; 7 nucleotides agree with TRBD1. V gave up 0 bases and J gave up 0 bases; unmatched junction bases: 8. Germline values: CDR1 SGDLS, CDR2 YYNGEE. The CDR3 totals 17 residues.

The gene calls are TRBV30 and TRBJ2-3, with 11 positions matching TRBD2. V shed 7 bases and J 4 bases; nucleotides not matched to a gene: 7. The length of the CDR3 is 14 residues. CDR1 and CDR2 (germline): GTSNPN, SVGIG (reference sequence). CDR3 loop: CASIIAGGSDTQYF. CDR3 nucleotide sequence: TGTGCCTCCATAATAGCGGGGGGGTCAGATACGCAGTATTTT.

The chain is built from TRBV27 and TRBJ2-6, with unresolved D. The CDR3 runs to 17 residues. Trimming left V 2 bases short and J 0 bases short, with 11 bases between. Looked up from germline, CDR1 is MNHEY and CDR2 is SMNVEV (reference sequence). CDR3 residues: CASSLSRRSSGANVLTF. The CDR3 nucleotides are TGTGCCAGCAGTTTAAGTCGTCGTAGCTCTGGGGCCAACGTCCTGACTTTC. Complete variable domain (other parts from reference TRBV27 and TRBJ2-6): EAQVTQNPRYLITVTGKKLTVTCSQNMNHEYMSWYRQDPGLGLRQIYYSMNVEVTDKGDVPEGYKVSRKEKRNFPLILESPSPNQTSLYFCASSLSRRSSGANVLTFGAGSRLTVL.

The sample holds a few counts of this clone. V usage is TRBV9 and J usage is TRBJ1-2; 9 nucleotides match TRBD1. The germline V gene has CDR1 SGDLS and CDR2 YYNGEE. CDR3 size: 15 residues. V lost 7 bases and J lost 4; bases outside the gene matches: 11. The CDR3 DNA follows: TGTGCCAGCGCAGAGGGGACAGGGAGCTCCTATGGCTACACCTTC. This sequence encodes CASAEGTGSSYGYTF.

The chain recombines TRBV7-3 with TRBJ2-2; D might be TRBD2 (6 bases). Germline V gene data show CDR1 as SGHTA and CDR2 as FQGTGA. The CDR3 length is 15 residues. Deletions cut 0 bases from V and 4 bases from J, with 9 bases between. The DNA for the CDR3 is TGTGCCAGCAGCTTAACTGCCGGGGGCACCGGGGAGCTGTTTTTT. Protein: CASSLTAGGTGELFF.

With respect to this clone: Different DNA sequences within this sample yield the same CDR3. The chain couples TRBV4-3 to TRBJ2-1, with a tentative D call TRBD1 (6 bases). The V end was cut by 3 bases, the J end by 0 bases, with 9 bases between. Germline assignment: CDR1 LGHNA and CDR2 YSLEER. This CDR3 is built from 15 residues. DNA for the CDR3: TGCGCCAGCAGCCAGGGACAAAGCTCCTACAATGAGCAGTTCTTC. This gives the protein CASSQGQSSYNEQFF.

The chain carries TRBV15 and TRBJ2-3, with 8 nucleotides matching TRBD2. Germline CDR1 reads LNHNV; CDR2 reads YYDKDF (reference sequence). The V and J ends lost 0 bases and 6 bases, in that order; junction bases with no gene match: 17. The length of the CDR3 is 19 residues. The CDR3 DNA reads as TGTGCCACCAGCAGAGATGTTTCCGGGGGCGGGGGGCTAGTTGATACGCAGTATTTT. As protein: CATSRDVSGGGGLVDTQYF.

This chain uses TRBV7-9 with TRBJ2-3, with 9 bases lining up with TRBD2. This CDR3 has 16 residues. The trim removed 4 bases at V and 4 bases at J, leaving 9 bases unmatched. CDR1 is SEHNR and CDR2 is FQNEAQ in the germline V gene (reference sequence). CDR3 protein: CASSSAGGRLPDTQYF. The CDR3 DNA sequence: TGTGCCAGCAGCTCAGCGGGGGGTAGGCTCCCAGATACGCAGTATTTT. The variable domain in full, completed from reference TRBV7-9 and TRBJ2-3, reads DTGVSQNPRHKITKRGQNVTFRCDPISEHNRLYWYRQTLGQGPEFLTYFQNEAQLEKSRLLSDRFSAERPKGSFSTLEIQRTEQGDSAMYLCASSSAGGRLPDTQYFGPGTRLTVL.

The chain has TRBV7-2 and TRBJ2-1; tentative D call: TRBD2 (6 bases). Germline V lookup: CDR1 SGHTA, CDR2 FQGNSA. The CDR3 covers 14 residues. V gave up 0 bases and J gave up 10 bases, with 13 bases separating them. The CDR3 reads CASSLARPGDEQFF. The CDR3 DNA is TGTGCCAGCAGCTTAGCGAGACCGGGAGACGAGCAGTTCTTC. Supplemented by reference TRBV7-2 and TRBJ2-1, the full variable domain reads GAGVSQSPSNKVTEKGKDVELRCDPISGHTALYWYRQSLGQGLEFLIYFQGNSAPDKSGLPSDRFSAERTGGSVSTLTIQRTQQEDSAVYLCASSLARPGDEQFFGPGTRLTVL.

CDR3 DNA: TGTGCCAGCAGCTTAGGTCGGGACAGCCTTGGGGCTTTCTTT. It yields the protein CASSLGRDSLGAFF. The chain is built from TRBV7-2 and TRBJ1-1; TRBD1 matches 7 bases. This CDR3 is built from 14 residues. Germline V gene data show CDR1 as SGHTA and CDR2 as FQGNSA. The J segment lost 11 bases and the V segment lost 1 base, leaving 10 bases of the junction unmatched. The full variable domain, its missing parts supplied by reference TRBV7-2 and TRBJ1-1, is GAGVSQSPSNKVTEKGKDVELRCDPISGHTALYWYRQSLGQGLEFLIYFQGNSAPDKSGLPSDRFSAERTGGSVSTLTIQRTQQEDSAVYLCASSLGRDSLGAFFGQGTRLTVV.

The gene calls are TRBV4-3 and TRBJ2-1; the D is unclear. Trimming took 4 bases from V and 0 from J, leaving 10 bases between them. The germline gives CDR1 LGHNA, CDR2 YSLEER. The CDR3 is 15 residues long. The CDR3 coding sequence is TGCGCCAGCAGCCCAACCCCCAGCTCCTACAATGAGCAGTTCTTC. This sequence encodes CASSPTPSSYNEQFF.

The chain couples TRBV9 to TRBJ2-3; D not resolved. CDR3 size: 13 residues. Germline CDR1 and CDR2: SGDLS and YYNGEE. Trimming shortened V by 2 bases and J by 6 bases, and 10 bases separated the two germline ends. The CDR3 bases are TGTGCCAGCAGCGTCGTCGGTCGGGATACGCAGTATTTT. Translating gives CASSVVGRDTQYF.

V usage is TRBV6-6 and J usage is TRBJ2-7; 10 nucleotides align to TRBD1. The V gene's germline CDR1 is MNHNY and CDR2 SVGAGI (reference sequence). This CDR3 is built from 15 residues. J gave up 3 bases and V 2 bases, and 4 bases lay outside the gene matches. In DNA form, the CDR3 reads TGTGCCAGCAGTTACGAGACAGGGGGCTTCTACGAGCAGTACTTC. This translates into CASSYETGGFYEQYF.

The V call is TRBV11-2, the J call TRBJ2-5, with TRBD1 matching 9 bases. In germline, CDR1 is SGHAT, CDR2 FQNNGV. The CDR3 length is 19 residues. Losses at the gene ends were 5 bases for V and 0 bases for J; bases not matched to a gene: 16. The CDR3 coding sequence is TGTGCCAGCAGCCTCCGTGGGGGGACGACAGGGGGGCACCAAGAGACCCAGTACTTC. It yields the protein CASSLRGGTTGGHQETQYF.

The chain employs TRBV13 and TRBJ2-3, with 12 bases that match TRBD2. After removal of 6 bases from V and 1 base from J, the junction contained 5 bases not matched to a gene. This CDR3 comprises 16 residues. Germline V gene data show CDR1 as PRHDT and CDR2 as FYEKMQ (reference sequence). This CDR3 is CASRRTSGVGTDTQYF. The CDR3 region has the DNA TGTGCCAGCAGACGGACTAGCGGGGTCGGCACAGATACGCAGTATTTT.

This rearrangement joins TRBV7-3 to TRBJ2-1; the D gene is possibly TRBD1 (6 bases). Germline V gene sequence: CDR1 SGHTA, CDR2 FQGTGA. The CDR3 consists of 15 residues. Trimming took off 2 bases at V and 3 bases at J, with 11 bases between the two ends. CDR3 residues: CASSLGTGRYNEQFF. The CDR3 DNA follows: TGTGCCAGCAGCTTAGGTACAGGGCGCTACAATGAGCAGTTCTTC.

This chain links TRBV6-5 with TRBJ1-2, with D unclear. V shed 6 bases and J shed 2 bases, with 4 bases lying between them. Germline values: CDR1 MNHEY, CDR2 SVGAGI. The CDR3 covers 11 residues. The CDR3 DNA follows: TGTGCCAGCAGAGAGAACTATGGCTACACCTTC. Translation: CASRENYGYTF.

The genes are TRBV10-3 and TRBJ1-6; D ambiguous. CDR1 and CDR2 from the germline V gene are ENHRY and SYGVKD. The CDR3 runs to 13 residues. V was clipped by 3 bases and J by 11 bases, with 11 bases between them. The CDR3 bases are TGTGCCATCAGTGAAGACTCCGGGGCACCCCTCCACTTT. Its protein is CAISEDSGAPLHF.

This clone is a singleton in its sample. The chain has TRBV7-2 and TRBJ2-3, with TRBD2 identical over 8 bases. Germline V CDR1 and CDR2: SGHTA, FQGNSA. The junction had 7 bases not matched to a gene; V was cut back by 6 bases and J by 2 bases. CDR3 length: 15 residues. CDR3 loop: CASSMDGGDTDTQYF. The CDR3 DNA is TGTGCCAGCAGTATGGACGGGGGGGACACAGATACGCAGTATTTT.

This sequence joins TRBV6-5 and TRBJ1-3, with a possible D match to TRBD1 (6 bases). The CDR3 is 13 amino acids. Germline CDR1 reads MNHEY; CDR2 reads SVGAGI. The V end lost 6 bases, the J end lost 1 base, and 7 bases lay between the germline ends. The CDR3 loop reads CASRTGSGNTIYF. CDR3 nucleotide sequence: TGTGCCAGCAGGACAGGATCTGGAAACACCATATATTTT.

The genes are TRBV19 and TRBJ2-7; 10 bases map to TRBD1. The trim removed 6 bases at V and 3 bases at J, leaving 5 bases unmatched. This CDR3 comprises 14 residues. Germline CDR1 reads LNHDA; CDR2 reads SQIVND (reference sequence). CDR3 in DNA: TGTGCCAGTAGCCCCGGACAGGGGGTCTACGAGCAGTACTTC. Residues: CASSPGQGVYEQYF.

The CDR3 sequence: CASSLPSGGTETQYF. CDR3 DNA sequence: TGTGCCAGCAGCTTGCCGAGCGGGGGGACGGAGACCCAGTACTTC. The V and J genes are TRBV5-4 and TRBJ2-5; 9 bases map to TRBD2. Germline V gives CDR1 SGHNT, CDR2 YYREEE (reference sequence). CDR3 length: 15 residues. With V trimmed by 1 base and J by 5 bases, 6 bases remained unmatched.

This chain uses TRBV6-1 with TRBJ2-1, with a tentative D call TRBD2 (9 bases). Trimming cost V 2 bases and J 5 bases, with 16 bases left between them. The V gene's germline CDR1 is MNHNS and CDR2 SASEGT. The CDR3 length is 16 residues. CDR3 nucleotides: TGTGCCAGCAGTGAACAGGGGGCGGGGGGGCACAATGAGCAGTTCTTC. Protein: CASSEQGAGGHNEQFF.

This chain connects TRBV29-1 to TRBJ2-7, with TRBD2 identical over 10 bases. The CDR3 runs to 13 residues. The V gene end was trimmed by 0 bases and the J gene end by 12 bases; junction bases not matched to a gene: 8. CDR1 is SQVTM, CDR2 ANQGSEA, per germline. CDR3: CSVEEASGGRRYF. CDR3 nucleotides: TGCAGCGTTGAAGAGGCTAGCGGGGGCCGTCGGTACTTC.

The CDR3 here is CASRRQDRGWTEAFF. In DNA form, the CDR3 reads TGTGCCAGCAGGCGGCAGGACAGGGGATGGACTGAAGCTTTCTTT. The chain carries TRBV7-9 and TRBJ1-1, with 9 bases matching TRBD1. V lost 6 bases to trimming and J lost 5 bases; unmatched junction nucleotides: 10. This CDR3 is 15 amino acids long. Germline-derived CDR1 and CDR2 are SEHNR and FQNEAQ (reference sequence).